The 29 T cell receptor beta chains given below trace back to one sample, sequenced in a study of regulatory T cells in long-lasting Graves disease. As for time point: persistent/refractory GD, antithyroid drugs over 5 years with positive TRAb. Making the TCR library involved RNA that had been extracted from PBMCs. To make TCR beta libraries, researchers used iRepertoire HTBI primers and Arm-PCR of CDR3 regions. TCRdb re-called the multiplex PCR reads with MiXCR, one entry per CDR3 protein. The sample lists roughly 400,000 distinct CDR3 sequences, around 20% occurring once. This material consisted of peripheral blood mononuclear cells (PBMCs), taken when the disease was refractory, from a patient treated with antithyroid drugs. The receptor set was obtained from a female donor with Graves disease.

This clonotype was counted ten times or more. V and J are TRBV28 and TRBJ2-4, with D possibly being TRBD1 (6 bases). Germline CDR1 is MDHEN and CDR2 is SYDVKM. The CDR3 has 13 amino acids. Trimming took 3 bases from V and 7 from J, leaving 10 bases between them. CDR3: CASSFSGQNIQYF. CDR3 coding DNA: TGTGCCAGCAGTTTTAGTGGACAGAACATTCAGTACTTC.

There are a few counts of this clonotype. This sequence joins TRBV6-1 and TRBJ1-6, with D hard to call. The germline V gene encodes CDR1 MNHNS and CDR2 SASEGT. V lost 4 bases to trimming and J lost 7 bases, with 14 bases between them. The CDR3 contains 15 residues. The CDR3 bases are TGTGCCAGCAGTGTAGAGTTTGGCCTGAATTCACCCCTCCACTTT. Translating gives CASSVEFGLNSPLHF.

The genes are TRBV4-2 and TRBJ2-2, with 7 bases matching TRBD2. The trim removed 8 bases at V and 0 bases at J, leaving 6 bases unmatched. The CDR3 has 15 residues. Germline CDR1 reads LGHNA; CDR2 reads YNFKEQ. CDR3: CASEQGTTNTGELFF. CDR3 bases: TGTGCCAGCGAGCAAGGGACTACGAACACCGGGGAGCTGTTTTTT.

Points on this clonotype: A read error is possible here, since a much larger clone lies one base away. The chain links TRBV12-3 or TRBV12-4 to TRBJ2-7; D may correspond to TRBD1 or TRBD2 (6 bases each). The CDR3 spans 13 residues. The CDR3 sequence is CASREGGSYKQYF. In DNA form, the CDR3 reads TGTGCCAGCAGAGAGGGGGGTTCCTACAAGCAGTACTTC.

V and J are TRBV5-5 and TRBJ2-7; possible D gene TRBD2, 5 bases. The V gene's germline CDR1 is SGHKS and CDR2 YYEKEE (reference sequence). The germline V and J ends were trimmed by 2 bases and 0 bases, with 12 bases remaining between them. CDR3 length equals 15 residues. The CDR3 DNA reads as TGTGCCAGCAGCTTAAATCCAGCGGCCTCCTACGAGCAGTACTTC. Amino acid sequence: CASSLNPAASYEQYF.

This clonotype was seen at least ten times. The chain combines TRBV5-6 with TRBJ2-2; D is possibly TRBD1 (5 bases). CDR1 is SGHDT and CDR2 is YYEEEE in the germline V gene. Deletions cut 2 bases from V and 6 bases from J, with 8 bases between. CDR3 length: 13 residues. CDR3 sequence (DNA): TGTGCCAGCAGCTTAGCAGGGCCCGGGGAGCTGTTTTTT. Translated, it gives CASSLAGPGELFF.

As regards this clonotype: One base away lies a much larger clone, so this may be a sequencing read error. V is TRBV28 and J is TRBJ2-7; D unclear. Between the trimmed V and J ends, which lost 1 base and 1 base, there was a span of 8 bases. CDR1 is MDHEN and CDR2 is SYDVKM in the germline V gene. The CDR3 totals 14 residues. The CDR3 region is CASSLYNPSYEQYF. CDR3 nucleotides: TGTGCCAGCAGTTTATACAACCCTTCCTACGAGCAGTACTTC.

This clonotype was detected only a few times. CDR3 sequence reads: CASSISGAGNQPQHF. The DNA for the CDR3 is TGTGCCAGTAGTATATCAGGGGCGGGCAATCAGCCCCAGCATTTT. This rearrangement joins TRBV19 to TRBJ1-5, with D tentatively TRBD1 (6 bases). V lost 2 bases and J 2 bases, leaving 10 bases between the germline ends. CDR1 is LNHDA, CDR2 SQIVND, per germline (reference sequence). The CDR3 sequence is 15 residues long.

The rearrangement joins TRBV3-2 to TRBJ1-5; TRBD1 is taken as the D call from the table, unchecked against the DNA. TRBV3-2 is recorded as a pseudogene. The CDR3 contains 17 residues. CDR3 DNA sequence: TGTGCCAGCAGCCAAGGGACAGACCAACCAACTTATCAGCCCCAGCATTTT. Translation: CASSQGTDQPTYQPQHF.

This clonotype has just a few counts. The chain combines TRBV19 with TRBJ1-1; D is possibly TRBD1 (6 bases). This CDR3 contains 15 residues. The V gene lost 3 bases and the J gene lost 4 bases, with 15 bases spanning the gap. CDR1 is LNHDA and CDR2 is SQIVND in the germline V gene (reference sequence). Here the CDR3 reads CASSIGAQGSTEAFF. The CDR3 DNA follows: TGTGCCAGTAGTATCGGTGCTCAGGGGTCCACTGAAGCTTTCTTT. Full variable domain (remainder filled in from reference TRBV19 and TRBJ1-1): DGGITQSPKYLFRKEGQNVTLSCEQNLNHDAMYWYRQDPGQGLRLIYYSQIVNDFQKGDIAEGYSVSREKKESFPLTVTSAQKNPTAFYLCASSIGAQGSTEAFFGQGTRLTVV.

In this sample, this clonotype turned up many times. The chain is built from TRBV20-1 and TRBJ2-5; no definite D call. This CDR3 has 13 residues. Trimming shortened V by 0 bases and J by 5 bases, and 10 bases separated the two germline ends. Per germline, CDR1 DFQATT and CDR2 SNEGSKA (reference sequence). CDR3 nucleotides: TGCAGTGCTAGAGATACTCATATGGAGACCCAGTACTTC. Translating gives CSARDTHMETQYF.

V is TRBV20-1 and J is TRBJ2-2; perhaps D is TRBD1 or TRBD2 (5 bases each). Trimming stripped 0 bases from V and 3 bases from J, with 14 bases between. The CDR3 contains 16 residues. CDR1 and CDR2 from the germline V gene are DFQATT and SNEGSKA (reference sequence). The CDR3 DNA follows: TGCAGTGCTAGAGATAGGGGACGGTCCCACACCGGGGAGCTGTTTTTT. Translation: CSARDRGRSHTGELFF.

There are many counts of this clonotype. The genes are TRBV3-1 and TRBJ2-5; 7 nucleotides agree with TRBD1. The CDR3 spans 15 residues. Germline lookup yields CDR1 LGHDT and CDR2 YNNKEL (reference sequence). V was clipped by 2 bases and J by 0 bases; unmatched bases: 3. The CDR3 DNA reads TGTGCCAGCAGCCAATTCGGGACAGACCAAGAGACCCAGTACTTC. As protein: CASSQFGTDQETQYF.

V and J are TRBV20-1 and TRBJ2-5; 7 bases match TRBD2. The CDR3 contains 15 residues. Germline V gives CDR1 DFQATT, CDR2 SNEGSKA (reference sequence). V lost 5 bases and J lost 5; bases outside the gene matches: 14. DNA of the CDR3: TGCAGTGCTCTCTCTGCGGGAGTTCGAGAGGAGACCCAGTACTTC. This translates into CSALSAGVREETQYF.

J is TRBJ2-1 and V is TRBV12-3 or TRBV12-4, with no clear D. This CDR3 has 13 amino acids. Trimming took 2 bases from V and 2 from J, leaving 4 bases between them. The CDR3 loop is CASSLSAYNEQFF. CDR3 coding DNA: TGTGCCAGCAGTTTATCAGCCTACAATGAGCAGTTCTTC.

A few counts support this clonotype. The chain recombines TRBV6-1 with TRBJ2-4; TRBD1 agrees at 7 bases. With V trimmed by 6 bases and J by 8 bases, 10 bases remained unmatched. The CDR3 contains 14 residues. CDR1 MNHNS and CDR2 SASEGT come from the germline V gene. Here the CDR3 DNA reads TGTGCCAGCAGGCCTAGGGGGCGTGCGGACATTCAGTACTTC. Translation: CASRPRGRADIQYF.

The chain combines TRBV6-2 or TRBV6-3 with TRBJ1-2; the D is unclear. The CDR3 loop spans 14 amino acids. In germline, CDR1 is MNHEY, CDR2 SVGEGT. The germline V and J ends were trimmed by 0 bases and 0 bases, with 5 bases remaining between them. CDR3 amino acids: CASSYSKSNYGYTF. DNA for the CDR3: TGTGCCAGCAGTTACTCGAAATCTAACTATGGCTACACCTTC.

This clonotype was detected only a few times. Germline is not matched at one junction end, which may reflect a read error. The chain employs TRBV11-2 and TRBJ2-7; the match to TRBD2 covers 8 bases. CDR3 length: 14 amino acids. CDR1 SGHAT and CDR2 FQNNGV come from the germline V gene. CDR3: CASSLSSGIYGQYF. CDR3 DNA sequence: TGTGCCAGCAGCTTGAGTAGCGGGATTTACGGGCAGTACTTC.

The genes are TRBV3-1 and TRBJ2-7; D might be TRBD1 or TRBD2, each matching 5 bases. This CDR3 contains 16 residues. Germline V lookup: CDR1 LGHDT, CDR2 YNNKEL (reference sequence). The germline V and J ends were trimmed by 3 bases and 0 bases, with 15 bases remaining between them. CDR3: CASSHPSGTYSYEQYF. The CDR3 region has the DNA TGTGCCAGCAGCCATCCCTCCGGGACCTACTCCTACGAGCAGTACTTC.

This clonotype occurred many times. This sequence joins TRBV11-1 and TRBJ1-1; no definite D call. Between the trimmed V and J ends, which lost 5 bases and 3 bases, there was a span of 10 bases. In germline, CDR1 is SGHAT, CDR2 FQDESV (reference sequence). This CDR3 spans 13 amino acids. The CDR3 DNA sequence: TGTGCCAGCAGCGGGCTGGCGGACACTGAAGCTTTCTTT. It codes for CASSGLADTEAFF.

The chain joins TRBV2 to TRBJ2-1, with D tentatively TRBD2 (5 bases). V was clipped by 8 bases and J by 8 bases, with 10 bases between them. CDR1 SNHLY and CDR2 FYNNEI come from the germline V gene. CDR3 length: 11 amino acids. CDR3 protein: CASRPGDEQFF. DNA of the CDR3: TGTGCCAGCCGCCCCGGGGATGAGCAGTTCTTC.

The chain combines TRBV29-1 with TRBJ1-1; D is unclear. CDR3 length: 16 amino acids. Germline CDR1 and CDR2: SQVTM and ANQGSEA. Trimming pared 7 bases from V and 1 base from J, leaving 22 bases between. Written as DNA, the CDR3 is TGCAGCGCGGATTTGGAAGATTATGTAAAGAACACTGAAGCTTTCTTT. Encoded protein: CSADLEDYVKNTEAFF.

To note about this clonotype: This clone may be a read error of a much larger clone one base away. The genes are TRBV6-1 and TRBJ1-1; no clear D gene. CDR3 length: 13 amino acids. V gave up 10 bases and J gave up 1 base, with 13 bases separating them. Per germline, CDR1 MNHNS and CDR2 SASEGT. The CDR3 region has the DNA TGTGCCATTGGGCGGGCAGCGAACACTGAAGCTTTCTTT. Its protein is CAIGRAANTEAFF.

This clonotype has ten or more counts. The chain uses TRBV6-1 and TRBJ2-2; no definite D call. From germline, CDR1 is MNHNS and CDR2 SASEGT. CDR3 length: 15 residues. V shed 7 bases and J shed 0 bases, with 12 bases lying between them. The CDR3 region has the DNA TGTGCCAGCACCACGTGGGTAGCGAACACCGGGGAGCTGTTTTTT. This sequence encodes CASTTWVANTGELFF.

V is TRBV7-2 and J is TRBJ2-3; D perhaps matches TRBD2 (5 bases). Trimming stripped 1 base from V and 3 bases from J, with 14 bases between. Germline V gene lookup returns CDR1 SGHTA and CDR2 FQGNSA. CDR3 length: 16 amino acids. As DNA, the CDR3 is TGTGCCAGCAGCTTAGGTTCGAGCGGTAAAACAGATACGCAGTATTTT. This translates into CASSLGSSGKTDTQYF.

The chain uses TRBV9 and TRBJ1-6; D call uncertain. Germline assignment: CDR1 SGDLS and CDR2 YYNGEE. The CDR3 totals 13 residues. Between the trimmed V and J ends, which lost 1 base and 8 bases, there was a span of 7 bases. The CDR3 coding sequence is TGTGCCAGCAGCGTATTGGGGTATTCACCCCTCCACTTT. Amino acid sequence: CASSVLGYSPLHF.

Ten or more counts support this clonotype. J is TRBJ2-7 and V is TRBV12-3 or TRBV12-4, with 8 bases aligning to TRBD2. V shed 4 bases, J shed 3 bases, and the junction held 2 bases outside the gene matches. CDR3 length equals 13 residues. DNA of the CDR3: TGTGCCAGCAGTTCCGGGACTAGCTACGAGCAGTACTTC. Its translation is CASSSGTSYEQYF.

The rearrangement uses TRBV6-1 and TRBJ1-2; D gene ambiguous. The CDR3 is made up of 14 amino acids. Germline V gives CDR1 MNHNS, CDR2 SASEGT. V shed 6 bases and J shed 8 bases, with 19 bases lying between them. For the CDR3, the DNA is TGTGCCAGCAGGCCAGACGGAATCCAGCGGGGCTACACCTTC. It yields the protein CASRPDGIQRGYTF.

This chain joins TRBV20-1 and TRBJ2-7; 7 nucleotides match TRBD2. J gave up 2 bases and V 1 base, and 5 bases lay outside the gene matches. The CDR3 totals 14 residues. Germline V CDR1 and CDR2: DFQATT, SNEGSKA (reference sequence). The CDR3 DNA is TGCAGTGCTAGAGGGACGACTAGCCCCTACGAGCAGTACTTC. It codes for CSARGTTSPYEQYF.